This T cell receptor (beta chain) came from a study of beta chain features in type 1 diabetes. The overall study: Cell yields, age and gender were similar between patients and healthy donors. Study observations and caveats: Across all four CD4+ subsets, people with type 1 diabetes showed modestly shorter TCRB CDR3s. When cDNA is sequenced, cells with high TCR expression could be over-represented.

Investigators reverse transcribed all isolated RNA, so they sequenced expressed TCRB transcripts. Method: immunoSEQ multiplex PCR; TCRdb's copy keeps in-frame clones and lacks some. The table has 300,000 to 350,000 clones, 13% seen once. This clone was recorded a few times. Its antigen remains unidentified. CDR3 length equals 13 residues. The germline V gene encodes CDR1 SGHTA and CDR2 FQGNSA. Trimming cost V 4 bases and J 4 bases, with 10 bases left between them. Sequencing used naive CD4+ T cells from blood. The TCR sequence derives from a woman between 18 and 30 years old with type 1 diabetes. The gene calls are TRBV7-2 and TRBJ1-2; tentatively, D is TRBD1 (6 bases). In DNA form, the CDR3 reads TGTGCCAGCAGCTCGACAGGAGCCTATGGCTACACCTTC. Amino acid sequence: CASSSTGAYGYTF.